This TCR beta chain was sequenced during a study of neoadjuvant anti-PD-1 for oral cavity cancer (dated by TCRdb to about 2021). Context from the whole study: Before curative-intent surgical resection, most patients were given three to four biweekly doses of nivolumab at 3 mg/kg. For patients who did not progress, a fourth nivolumab dose was given around day 43, followed by definitive surgical resection on days 50-56. The parent correlative cohort had more than 10 patients and a response rate of 30% to 35%. Responders were defined as patients with complete response, partial response or stable disease by RECIST 1.1; non-responders were defined as patients with progression.

Explained via the paper, the time point label denotes: before neoadjuvant nivolumab. Patients were newly diagnosed with stage II-IVA oral cavity squamous cell carcinoma and had received no prior systemic or radiation treatment. The cohort consisted of patients with HPV-negative, locally advanced oral cavity squamous cell carcinoma. Peripheral blood mononuclear cells were analyzed directly and were not maintained or expanded in culture. Samples came from a longitudinal correlative study of a single-arm phase II trial of neoadjuvant nivolumab in oral cavity squamous cell carcinoma. Subject-matched pre- and post-treatment PBMCs and tumors from three responders and three non-responders were subjected to genomic DNA-based TCRbeta sequencing. Peripheral blood mononuclear cells were drawn once before nivolumab treatment and a second time after treatment, when surgery took place. Genomic DNA was isolated from PBMCs using the Maxwell RSC DNA from Cells kit.

A word on this clone: Its specific antigen is unknown. Per-base qualities were not stored, and no clone one base away is much larger.

For deep sequencing, PBMC libraries mostly used roughly 470 ng of input genomic DNA, with six replicates for each sample. TCRbeta libraries were prepared with the immunoSEQ hsTCRbeta kit according to the manufacturer's instructions. Sequencing of the completed libraries took place using an Illumina NovaSeq 6000 S4 flow cell after they had been pooled to roughly 3.2 nM. Turning to the authors' computational methods: The immunoSEQ Analyzer was used for raw data preprocessing and quality control. The analysis was limited to productive rearrangements, and each clonotype was defined by a unique CDR3 amino acid sequence. Repertoire clonality was estimated as the Gini-Simpson index, which was calculated using the R package tcR. Gini indices were compared with Student's t test, and associations with tumor size change were assessed by Pearson correlation. TCRdb carries this immuneACCESS record with in-frame sequences only. Its versions omit some clonotypes, under half of them owing to an unresolved V gene in the studies checked, with the rest unexplained. That table is the source of V, J and clone size, and D and trimming were worked out from the DNA. The sample profile shows around 62,000 clones; approximately 79% of them were found once. The ten largest clones capture 2% to 3% of the sample.

The CDR3 numbers 15 residues from cysteine through phenylalanine. Of all the DNA, just the CDR3 is kept, 45 bases in frame from base 1. CDR1 is given as MNHEY and CDR2 as SVGAGI, both from the germline V gene. V lost 10 bases and J lost 4 bases; the stretch between them is 22 bases long. Paper-wide results and their limitations: Higher pretreatment blood TCRbeta clonality and lower post-treatment tumor TCRbeta clonality were correlated with higher pretreatment blood Treg/Th17 ratios. Within PBMCs, T cell clonality (Gini index) was significantly higher in non-responders than responders after neoadjuvant nivolumab. Only a few patients per response group were included in the TCR analyses, and larger cohorts for validation were called for by the authors.

The source was PBMCs, collected before nivolumab (anti-PD-1) treatment. The V gene is TRBV6-5 and the J gene is TRBJ1-2; the D segment cannot be called with confidence. This sequence was found in a person between 40 and 85 years old with oral cavity squamous cell carcinoma. The sequenced DNA: TGTGCCATCTCTCAAGGAGGGTTGTCAGGCTATGGCTACACCTTC. Its protein product is CAISQGGLSGYGYTF.